The 28 T cell receptor beta chains reported below all come from one sample, sequenced in a study of vaccination effects on CD4 cells after COVID-19. Within the ViraFEST assay, antigen-specific CD4+ T cells underwent expansion with viral peptide pools prior to sequencing. An approximately nine-day culture period preceded the isolation of CD4+ T cells. Having tested negative for nucleocapsid antibodies, the vaccine recipients showed no prior SARS-CoV-2 infection. No antigen has been identified for these receptors. The assay was immunoSEQ multiplex PCR, and TCRdb's table has in-frame clones only and misses some. This sample has 26,000 or so clones, with approximately 72% found just once. Sample: CD4+ T cells from PBMCs cultured with SARS-CoV-2 spike peptides, taken before COVID-19 vaccination. All receptors derive from a human donor who received a COVID-19 vaccine.

This chain links TRBV5-1 with TRBJ2-6; possibly TRBD1 for D (5 bases). V lost 10 bases, J lost 2 bases, and 13 bases lay in between. CDR1 SGHRS and CDR2 YFSETQ come from the germline V gene. The CDR3 loop spans 14 amino acids. The CDR3 DNA sequence: TGCGCCGACCCAGACAGCCCTGGGGCCAACGTCCTGACTTTC. Encoded protein: CADPDSPGANVLTF.

V usage is TRBV27 and J usage is TRBJ1-1, with 9 positions matching TRBD1. This CDR3 comprises 15 residues. With V trimmed by 4 bases and J by 3 bases, 6 bases remained unmatched. Germline V gene lookup returns CDR1 MNHEY and CDR2 SMNVEV (reference sequence). CDR3 DNA: TGTGCCAGCAGTTCCCCTTGGACAGGGGACACTGAAGCTTTCTTT. Residues: CASSSPWTGDTEAFF.

The V gene is TRBV5-4, the J gene TRBJ2-1, with D perhaps TRBD1 (6 bases). Germline loops: CDR1 SGHNT, CDR2 YYREEE (reference sequence). This CDR3 has 15 amino acids. The V gene lost 5 bases and the J gene lost 0 bases, with 12 bases spanning the gap. CDR3 amino acids: CASRIQGRSYNEQFF. DNA for the CDR3: TGTGCCAGCAGAATACAGGGCCGCTCCTACAATGAGCAGTTCTTC.

This clone showed up just a few times. The CDR3 DNA is TGTGCCAGCAGCTTGGGGCAGGACGTCAATAATTCACCCCTCCACTTT. Its translation: CASSLGQDVNNSPLHF. The chain employs TRBV5-5 and TRBJ1-6; D is ambiguous. V was clipped by 0 bases and J by 5 bases, with 12 bases between them. The CDR3 runs 16 residues. Germline lookup yields CDR1 SGHKS and CDR2 YYEKEE (reference sequence).

V and J are TRBV5-8 and TRBJ1-1, with D unclear. CDR1 and CDR2 from the germline V gene are SGHTS and YDEGEE. V lost 0 bases and J lost 7, with 7 bases in between. This CDR3 region has 12 residues. The CDR3 sequence: CASSLGRGEAFF. DNA of the CDR3: TGTGCCAGCAGCTTGGGACGTGGTGAAGCTTTCTTT. Full variable domain (rest looked up from reference TRBV5-8 and TRBJ1-1): EAGVTQSPTHLIKTRGQQATLRCSPISGHTSVYWYQQALGLGLQFLLWYDEGEERNRGNFPPRFSGRQFPNYSSELNVNALELEDSALYLCASSLGRGEAFFGQGTRLTVV.

The chain joins TRBV11-2 to TRBJ2-3, with 9 nucleotides matching TRBD2. The CDR3 runs 15 residues. The germline gives CDR1 SGHAT, CDR2 FQNNGV. The V and J ends lost 1 base and 1 base, in that order; junction bases with no gene match: 0. The CDR3 region has the DNA TGTGCCAGCAGCTTAGTAGCGGGAGGCACAGATACGCAGTATTTT. It yields the protein CASSLVAGGTDTQYF. The variable domain in full, with the rest retrieved from reference TRBV11-2 and TRBJ2-3, is EAGVAQSPRYKIIEKRQSVAFWCNPISGHATLYWYQQILGQGPKLLIQFQNNGVVDDSQLPKDRFSAERLKGVDSTLKIQPAKLEDSAVYLCASSLVAGGTDTQYFGPGTRLTVL.

This sequence joins TRBV5-8 and TRBJ1-5; 7 bases map to TRBD1. This CDR3 is built from 16 residues. Germline CDR1 is SGHTS and CDR2 is YDEGEE. Trimming at V came to 4 bases and at J to 2 bases, leaving 9 bases not matched to a gene. As DNA, the CDR3 is TGTGCCAGCAGCCCGGGACAGAGAGGGGGCAATCAGCCCCAGCATTTT. Translation gives CASSPGQRGGNQPQHF.

The chain employs TRBV27 and TRBJ2-3, with 7 bases aligning to TRBD1. The ends lost 7 bases at V and 3 bases at J; junction bases unmatched: 10. This CDR3 spans 15 amino acids. CDR1 is MNHEY and CDR2 is SMNVEV in the germline V gene (reference sequence). Written as DNA, the CDR3 is TGTGCCAGCAAACTAGGGGGCCAGTGGACAGATACGCAGTATTTT. Its translation: CASKLGGQWTDTQYF.

V gene TRBV3-1 (or the pseudogene TRBV3-2) combines with J gene TRBJ2-1; TRBD2 agrees at 9 bases. Germline values: CDR1 LGHDT, CDR2 YNNKEL (reference sequence). This CDR3 spans 15 amino acids. The V gene end was trimmed by 5 bases and the J gene end by 6 bases; junction bases not matched to a gene: 8. The CDR3 is CASSSEGLASNEQFF. The CDR3 region has the DNA TGTGCCAGCAGCTCCGAAGGACTAGCGAGCAATGAGCAGTTCTTC.

The rearrangement uses TRBV18 and TRBJ1-5, with D perhaps TRBD1 (5 bases). The germline V and J ends were trimmed by 3 bases and 0 bases, with 12 bases remaining between them. CDR1 KGHSH and CDR2 LQKENI come from the germline V gene. This CDR3 spans 16 amino acids. In nucleotides, the CDR3 is TGTGCCAGCTCACCGAGTACAGGCTATAGCAATCAGCCCCAGCATTTT. Amino acid sequence: CASSPSTGYSNQPQHF.

The V call is TRBV3-1 (or the pseudogene TRBV3-2), the J call TRBJ2-3; D remains ambiguous. The CDR3 contains 14 residues. The V end was cut by 1 base, the J end by 1 base, with 6 bases between. Germline V gene sequence: CDR1 LGHDT, CDR2 YNNKEL (reference sequence). The CDR3 is CASSQGLGTDTQYF. The CDR3 DNA follows: TGTGCCAGCAGCCAAGGCCTTGGCACAGATACGCAGTATTTT.

This clone was detected only once. The chain employs TRBV15 and TRBJ2-5, with 11 bases aligning to TRBD2. The CDR3 consists of 16 residues. CDR1 and CDR2 (germline): LNHNV, YYDKDF (reference sequence). J gave up 5 bases and V 6 bases, and 11 bases lay outside the gene matches. The CDR3 protein is CATSLAGGRGTETQYF. The CDR3 DNA follows: TGTGCCACCAGTCTAGCGGGGGGTCGGGGTACGGAGACCCAGTACTTC.

This clone was observed a few times. The chain links TRBV4-2 to TRBJ2-3, with D unclear. The V end lost 3 bases, the J end lost 0 bases, and 19 bases lay between the germline ends. The CDR3 is made up of 18 amino acids. Germline CDR1 reads LGHNA; CDR2 reads YNFKEQ. The CDR3 DNA is TGTGCCAGCAGCCACGGACCACCTTCTAGGCCTAGCACAGATACGCAGTATTTT. It specifies CASSHGPPSRPSTDTQYF.

The table lists this clone with a few counts. Within the sample, other DNA sequences also encode this same CDR3. CDR3 protein: CASSLGQGGQPQHF. DNA for the CDR3: TGTGCCAGCAGCTTGGGACAGGGTGGTCAGCCCCAGCATTTT. The J gene is TRBJ1-5, the V gene TRBV7-9; 9 nucleotides line up with TRBD1. Per the germline V gene, CDR1 is SEHNR and CDR2 is FQNEAQ (reference sequence). CDR3 length: 14 amino acids. Trimming took 3 bases from V and 6 from J; bases not matched to a gene: 3. Together with reference TRBV7-9 and TRBJ1-5, the CDR3 gives the full variable domain: DTGVSQNPRHKITKRGQNVTFRCDPISEHNRLYWYRQTLGQGPEFLTYFQNEAQLEKSRLLSDRFSAERPKGSFSTLEIQRTEQGDSAMYLCASSLGQGGQPQHFGDGTRLSIL.

This clone was observed a handful of times. The V and J genes are TRBV6-1 and TRBJ1-3, with D perhaps matching TRBD1 (5 bases). Trimming shortened V by 2 bases and J by 3 bases, and 11 bases separated the two germline ends. Looked up from germline, CDR1 is MNHNS and CDR2 is SASEGT. This CDR3 comprises 15 residues. DNA of the CDR3: TGTGCCAGCAGTGAAAGAGAAGGGGTTGGAAACACCATATATTTT. Protein: CASSEREGVGNTIYF.

The chain employs TRBV6-5 and TRBJ2-7; 10 nucleotides align to TRBD1. J was trimmed by 6 bases and V by 7 bases; bases with no gene match: 9. CDR3 length: 14 amino acids. Germline V gives CDR1 MNHEY, CDR2 SVGAGI. The CDR3 nucleotides are TGTGCCAGCAAAATCCGGGACAGGGGTTCCGAGCAGTACTTC. It codes for CASKIRDRGSEQYF.

This clone came up a few times. The chain employs TRBV12-3 or TRBV12-4 and TRBJ2-2, with 7 positions matching TRBD1. V shed 3 bases and J 6 bases; nucleotides not matched to a gene: 1. The CDR3 is 13 amino acids. In nucleotides, the CDR3 is TGTGCCAGCAGTTTCGGACAGGCCGGGGAGCTGTTTTTT. Residues: CASSFGQAGELFF.

Comments on this clone: This sample also contains other DNA sequences that code for the same CDR3. The CDR3 nucleotides read TGCAGTGCTAGTCGTAAGGGGGCATCAGCCAAAAACATTCAGTACTTC. Translating gives CSASRKGASAKNIQYF. The chain recombines TRBV20-1 with TRBJ2-4; 7 nucleotides align to TRBD1. Germline-derived CDR1 and CDR2 are DFQATT and SNEGSKA (reference sequence). V shed 3 bases, J shed 0 bases, and the junction held 8 bases outside the gene matches. The CDR3 consists of 16 residues.

The chain carries TRBV5-1 and TRBJ1-6; 7 bases are a match to TRBD1. V was clipped by 2 bases and J by 9 bases; unmatched bases: 8. Germline V gene data show CDR1 as SGHRS and CDR2 as YFSETQ. The CDR3 totals 15 residues. CDR3 nucleotides: TGCGCCAGCAGCTTAACAGGGGATGCGAGTTCACCCCTCCACTTT. This gives the protein CASSLTGDASSPLHF.

The chain has TRBV5-1 and TRBJ2-3; 9 bases map to TRBD2. The junction had 7 bases not matched to a gene; V was cut back by 7 bases and J by 4 bases. CDR1 SGHRS and CDR2 YFSETQ come from the germline V gene. The CDR3 extends over 14 amino acids. Written as DNA, the CDR3 is TGCGCCAGCGGCCAAGGCGGGAGGGCAGATACGCAGTATTTT. It translates to CASGQGGRADTQYF.

The rearrangement joins TRBV12-3 or TRBV12-4 to TRBJ2-5; 7 bases map to TRBD2. CDR3 length: 13 amino acids. Trimming cost V 6 bases and J 3 bases; bases outside gene matches: 4. CDR3 loop: CASRASGKETQYF. In nucleotides, the CDR3 is TGTGCCAGCAGAGCTAGCGGAAAAGAGACCCAGTACTTC.

The gene calls are TRBV10-2 and TRBJ2-1; 10 bases are a match to TRBD2. Germline trimming cut 2 bases from V and 10 bases from J; bases unmatched to any gene: 5. The CDR3 has 14 amino acids. Germline CDR1 is WSHSY and CDR2 is SAAADI. The CDR3 sequence: CASSETGLALEQFF. Here the CDR3 DNA reads TGCGCCAGCAGTGAGACGGGACTAGCGCTCGAGCAGTTCTTC.

V is TRBV11-3 and J is TRBJ2-7; possibly TRBD2 for D (6 bases). The CDR3 contains 16 residues. Germline CDR1 is SGHNT and CDR2 is YENEEA. Trimming removed 7 bases from V and 2 bases from J, with 21 bases in between. This CDR3 is CASTSLGIAEPYEQYF. The CDR3, as DNA: TGTGCCAGCACCTCTCTCGGGATAGCGGAGCCCTACGAGCAGTACTTC.

The chain joins TRBV4-1 to TRBJ2-1; 12 nucleotides match TRBD2. This CDR3 is 19 amino acids long. V dropped 3 bases and J dropped 5; count of bases not matched to a gene: 14. CDR1 is MGHRA and CDR2 is YSYEKL in the germline V gene. CDR3 nucleotide sequence: TGCGCCAGCAGCCATATCGGGCTAGCGGGGGGGCGTTACAACAATGAGCAGTTCTTC. Translated: CASSHIGLAGGRYNNEQFF.

The J gene is TRBJ2-1, the V gene TRBV7-2; 11 nucleotides agree with TRBD1. The length of the CDR3 is 19 residues. The J segment lost 8 bases and the V segment lost 4 bases, leaving 19 bases of the junction unmatched. Germline V gives CDR1 SGHTA, CDR2 FQGNSA. The CDR3 nucleotides read TGTGCCAGCAGCTCGCTAGGCGCATTCGGGACAGGGGGAACATATGAGCAGTTCTTC. It translates to CASSSLGAFGTGGTYEQFF.

The chain employs TRBV6-4 and TRBJ2-1; either TRBD1 or TRBD2 may supply D (5 bases each). The CDR3 has 14 residues. Germline CDR1 and CDR2: MRHNA and SNTAGT. V was trimmed by 6 bases and J by 1 base, leaving 10 bases between them. The CDR3 nucleotides read TGTGCCAGCAGCCGGGACGGGTCCTACAATGAGCAGTTCTTC. Protein product: CASSRDGSYNEQFF.

V usage is TRBV7-2 and J usage is TRBJ2-2; D may match TRBD1 or TRBD2 (5 bases each). Trimming cost V 6 bases and J 2 bases, with 10 bases left between them. The germline CDR1 and CDR2 sequences are SGHTA and FQGNSA. The CDR3 is 14 amino acids. The CDR3 DNA follows: TGTGCCAGCAGATCGGGACCTAACACCGGGGAGCTGTTTTTT. The encoded protein is CASRSGPNTGELFF.

The chain uses TRBV6-5 and TRBJ2-3; possibly TRBD1 for D (5 bases). V dropped 7 bases and J dropped 2 bases, with 16 bases sitting between them. Per germline, CDR1 MNHEY and CDR2 SVGAGI. This CDR3 contains 15 residues. CDR3 sequence (DNA): TGTGCCAGCACCACAGCACAGGCCTCCACAGATACGCAGTATTTT. It is translated as CASTTAQASTDTQYF.